This TCR beta chain was captured in a study of blood T cells in healthy people across ages (dated by TCRdb to the mid-2010s). As for the study more broadly: In model experiments, template switching captured roughly one uniquely barcoded TCR beta cDNA molecule for every two T cells. The study measured age-related changes in TCR beta repertoire diversity using deep sequencing normalized with unique cDNA molecular identifiers. The donors were divided into four age groups: young (average approximately 17 years), middle-aged (almost 40), aged (about 60) and long-lived (nearly 85). For two donors (one aged 18 to 29 and one aged 80 or older), the study analyzed two additional independent replicas of 1 million unique cDNA reads from the same blood draw. Donors of different ages were randomly distributed across sequencing lanes to avoid experimental bias. On the study overall, not on this receptor specifically: As age increased, observed TCR beta diversity per million T cells dropped in a roughly linear way, and a significant reduction was already evident by age 40. The long-lived group showed more naive CD4+ T cells, fewer expanded clones and increased TCR diversity than the aged group, suggesting age selection. Because the CMV infection status of the donors was unknown, age-related changes in expanded clonotypes may potentially have been confounded. Observed TCR beta diversity correlated strongly with the percentage of naive T cells measured by flow cytometry. Because profiling used bulk unsorted PBMCs, naive and antigen-experienced compartments could not be compared conclusively. Estimates of total diversity based on one million sequenced T cells were regarded as lower bounds and as underestimates.

The library was obtained by 5' RACE. The sequencer was an Illumina HiSeq 2500. The second PCR ran for about 7 to 11 cycles and used a J-beta primer mix along with a sample-barcoded 5' primer. A unique molecular identifier was introduced onto each TCR beta cDNA molecule by a template-switch 5' adaptor carrying 12 random nucleotides. At least 2.5 million CDR3-containing paired-end reads were obtained from each sample. First-strand cDNA was synthesized from all RNA with the Mint cDNA synthesis kit, primed by a TRBC-specific oligonucleotide. All cDNA was treated with uracil-DNA glycosylase and then went through a first 18-cycle PCR with the universal primers M1SS and BC2_uni_R. On the study's bioinformatics: Normalization of each sample was performed by random selection of 1 million high-quality reads, each carrying a distinct molecular identifier. Reads with shared molecular identifiers were discarded instead of being binned into consensus sequences. MiTCR, set to a Q25 quality threshold and the strictest error-elimination algorithm, was used for CDR3 identification, clonotype clustering and error correction. A nonparametric unseen species model with Euler transformation was used to estimate a lower bound on total TCR beta diversity. Using fastp trimming at Q25 and MiXCR clonotype assembly, TCRdb reanalyzed the public sequencing data and kept in-frame beta chains. Rows merge per CDR3 protein into single entries with the most common DNA and genes. TCRdb, not the original authors, processed these V and J calls. The sample contains 700,000 or so distinct CDR3 sequences, over 20% of them found a single time. Roughly a fifth of the sample is held by the ten biggest clonotypes.

As encoded in the germline V gene, CDR1 is MGHDK while CDR2 is SYGVNS. Trimming accounts for 6 bases at V and 7 bases at J, while the number of junction bases matched to no gene is 11. The cysteine opens and the phenylalanine closes a CDR3 of 16 amino acids. Only the CDR3 portion is preserved as DNA: 48 bases, with reading frame beginning at the first base. This clonotype has only a few counts. Its antigen is unknown. No base qualities exist here, and no much larger clone lies one base off it. Donors were roughly 40 systemically healthy Caucasian individuals from Russia aged roughly 6 to 100 years. Approximately 9.7 milliliters of peripheral blood were drawn from each donor into EDTA-treated Vacutainer tubes. PBMCs were isolated by Ficoll-Paque density-gradient centrifugation, with at least 6 million obtained per sample. Total RNA was extracted from PBMCs with Trizol reagent, with at least 5 micrograms obtained per sample. Naive CD45RAhigh/CD27high T cell percentages were measured by flow cytometry on a PBMC aliquot from every donor.

The V and J segments used are TRBV25-1 and TRBJ2-4, and 11 bases in between align with TRBD1. The sequence was collected from a man in his 70s in good health. The material sequenced was blood. In nucleotide form, the sequence is TGTGCCAGCAGACCTCCCATAGGACAGGGGGCTAACATTCAGTACTTC. This yields the protein CASRPPIGQGANIQYF.